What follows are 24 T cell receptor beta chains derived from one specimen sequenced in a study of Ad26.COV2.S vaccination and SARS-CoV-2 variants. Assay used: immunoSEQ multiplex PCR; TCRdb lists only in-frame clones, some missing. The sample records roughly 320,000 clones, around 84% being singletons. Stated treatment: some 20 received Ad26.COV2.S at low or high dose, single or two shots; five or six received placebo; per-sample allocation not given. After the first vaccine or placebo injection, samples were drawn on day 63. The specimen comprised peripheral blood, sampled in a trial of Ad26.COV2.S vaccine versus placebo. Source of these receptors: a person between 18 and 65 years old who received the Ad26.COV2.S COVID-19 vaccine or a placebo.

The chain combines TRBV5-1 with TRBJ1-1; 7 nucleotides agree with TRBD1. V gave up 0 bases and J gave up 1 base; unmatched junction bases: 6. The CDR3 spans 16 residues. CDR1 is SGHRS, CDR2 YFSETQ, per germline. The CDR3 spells CASSLGGGPGNTEAFF. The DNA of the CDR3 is TGCGCCAGCAGCTTGGGAGGGGGCCCAGGGAACACTGAAGCTTTCTTT. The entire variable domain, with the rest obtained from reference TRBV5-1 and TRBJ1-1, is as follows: KAGVTQTPRYLIKTRGQQVTLSCSPISGHRSVSWYQQTPGQGLQFLFEYFSETQRNKGNFPGRFSGRQFSNSRSEMNVSTLELGDSALYLCASSLGGGPGNTEAFFGQGTRLTVV.

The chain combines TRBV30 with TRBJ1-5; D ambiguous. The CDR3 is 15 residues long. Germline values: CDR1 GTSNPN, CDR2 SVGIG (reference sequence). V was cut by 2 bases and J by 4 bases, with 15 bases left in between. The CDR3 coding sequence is TGTGCCTGGAGTAGGCAGGCAGGATATAATCAGCCCCAGCATTTT. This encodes CAWSRQAGYNQPQHF.

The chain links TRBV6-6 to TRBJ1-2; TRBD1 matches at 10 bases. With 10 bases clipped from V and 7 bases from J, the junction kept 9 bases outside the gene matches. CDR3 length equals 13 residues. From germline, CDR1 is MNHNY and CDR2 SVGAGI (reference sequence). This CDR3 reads CATGDRGWSGYTF. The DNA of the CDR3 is TGTGCCACGGGGGACAGGGGTTGGTCTGGCTACACCTTC.

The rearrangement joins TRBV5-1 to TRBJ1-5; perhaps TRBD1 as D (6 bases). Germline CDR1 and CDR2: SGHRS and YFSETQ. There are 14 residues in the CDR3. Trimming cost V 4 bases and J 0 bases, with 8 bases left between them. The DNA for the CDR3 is TGCGCCAGCAGCCGGGACACTAGCAATCAGCCCCAGCATTTT. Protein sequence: CASSRDTSNQPQHF.

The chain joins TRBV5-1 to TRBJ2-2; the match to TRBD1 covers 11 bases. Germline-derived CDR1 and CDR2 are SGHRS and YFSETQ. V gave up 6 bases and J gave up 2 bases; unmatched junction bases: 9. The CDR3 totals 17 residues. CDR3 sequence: CASTPGTGGANTGELFF. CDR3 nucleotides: TGCGCCAGCACACCAGGGACAGGGGGTGCCAACACCGGGGAGCTGTTTTTT.

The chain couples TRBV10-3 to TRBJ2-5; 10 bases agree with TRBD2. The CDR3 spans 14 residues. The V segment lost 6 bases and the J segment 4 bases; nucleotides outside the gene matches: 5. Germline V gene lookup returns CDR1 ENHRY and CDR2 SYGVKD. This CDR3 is CAIRPSGGGETQYF. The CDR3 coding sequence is TGTGCCATCAGGCCTAGCGGGGGTGGAGAGACCCAGTACTTC.

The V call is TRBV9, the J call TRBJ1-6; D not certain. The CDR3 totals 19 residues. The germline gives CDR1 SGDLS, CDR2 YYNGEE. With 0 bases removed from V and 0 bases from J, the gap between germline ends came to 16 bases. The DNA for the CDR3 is TGTGCCAGCAGCGTAGAGCCAGCTTTCCTTAGCTCCTATAATTCACCCCTCCACTTT. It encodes CASSVEPAFLSSYNSPLHF.

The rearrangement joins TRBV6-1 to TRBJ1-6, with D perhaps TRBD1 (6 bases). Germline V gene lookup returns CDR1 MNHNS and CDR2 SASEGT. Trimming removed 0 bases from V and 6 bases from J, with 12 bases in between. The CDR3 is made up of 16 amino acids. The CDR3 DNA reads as TGTGCCAGCAGTGAAGCTAGGTCCAGGGGTAATTCACCCCTCCACTTT. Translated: CASSEARSRGNSPLHF.

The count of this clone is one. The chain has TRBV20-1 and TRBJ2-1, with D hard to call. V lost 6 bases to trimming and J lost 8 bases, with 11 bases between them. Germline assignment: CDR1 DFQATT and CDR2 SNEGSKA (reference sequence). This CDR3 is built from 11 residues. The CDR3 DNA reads TGCAGTGCCCAAGAGGTGGATGAGCAGTTCTTC. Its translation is CSAQEVDEQFF.

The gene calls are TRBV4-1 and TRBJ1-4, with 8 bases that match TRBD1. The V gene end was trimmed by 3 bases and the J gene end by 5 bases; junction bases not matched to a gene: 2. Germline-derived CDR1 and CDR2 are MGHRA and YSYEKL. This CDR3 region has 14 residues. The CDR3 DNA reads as TGCGCCAGCAGCCAGCAGGGGGCAAATGAAAAACTGTTTTTT. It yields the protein CASSQQGANEKLFF.

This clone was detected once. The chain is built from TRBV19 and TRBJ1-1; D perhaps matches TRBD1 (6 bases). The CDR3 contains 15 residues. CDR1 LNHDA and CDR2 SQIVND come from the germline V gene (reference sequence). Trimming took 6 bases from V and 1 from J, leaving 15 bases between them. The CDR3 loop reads CASRGHPPGNTEAFF. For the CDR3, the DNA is TGTGCCAGTAGGGGACACCCCCCTGGGAACACTGAAGCTTTCTTT.

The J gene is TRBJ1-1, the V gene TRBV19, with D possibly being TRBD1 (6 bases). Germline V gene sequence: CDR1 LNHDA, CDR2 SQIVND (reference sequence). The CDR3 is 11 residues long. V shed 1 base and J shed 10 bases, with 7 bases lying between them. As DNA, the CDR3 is TGTGCCAGTAGTATAGGCAGGGGAGCTTTCTTT. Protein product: CASSIGRGAFF. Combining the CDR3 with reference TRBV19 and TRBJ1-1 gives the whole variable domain DGGITQSPKYLFRKEGQNVTLSCEQNLNHDAMYWYRQDPGQGLRLIYYSQIVNDFQKGDIAEGYSVSREKKESFPLTVTSAQKNPTAFYLCASSIGRGAFFGQGTRLTVV.

The CDR3 loop is CASSSPAGTVAYEQYF. The CDR3 DNA follows: TGTGCCAGCAGTTCGCCGGCCGGGACGGTAGCCTACGAGCAGTACTTC. V is TRBV28 and J is TRBJ2-7; TRBD1 or TRBD2 may be the D gene (5 bases each). V was clipped by 4 bases and J by 2 bases, with 18 bases between them. The length of the CDR3 is 16 residues. CDR1 is MDHEN, CDR2 SYDVKM, per germline.

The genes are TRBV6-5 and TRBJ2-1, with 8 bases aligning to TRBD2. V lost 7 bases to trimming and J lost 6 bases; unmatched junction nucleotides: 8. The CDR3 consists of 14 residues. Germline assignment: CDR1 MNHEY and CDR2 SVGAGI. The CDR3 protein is CASNPRGGLNEQFF. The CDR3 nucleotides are TGTGCCAGCAACCCCCGGGGGGGCCTCAATGAGCAGTTCTTC.

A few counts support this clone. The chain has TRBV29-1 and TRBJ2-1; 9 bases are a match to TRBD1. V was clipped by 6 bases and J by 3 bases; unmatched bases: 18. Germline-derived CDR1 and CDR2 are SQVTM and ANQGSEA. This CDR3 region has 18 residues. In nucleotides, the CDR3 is TGCAGCGTCCAATCTCGGGGACAGGGAGGGGGGAACTACAATGAGCAGTTCTTC. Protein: CSVQSRGQGGGNYNEQFF.

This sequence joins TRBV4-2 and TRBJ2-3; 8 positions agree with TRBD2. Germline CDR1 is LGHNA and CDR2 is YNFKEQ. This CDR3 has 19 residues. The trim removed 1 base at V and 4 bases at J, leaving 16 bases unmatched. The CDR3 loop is CASSQVSGSASGGADTQYF. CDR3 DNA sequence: TGTGCCAGCAGCCAAGTATCAGGGAGTGCCAGCGGGGGCGCAGATACGCAGTATTTT.

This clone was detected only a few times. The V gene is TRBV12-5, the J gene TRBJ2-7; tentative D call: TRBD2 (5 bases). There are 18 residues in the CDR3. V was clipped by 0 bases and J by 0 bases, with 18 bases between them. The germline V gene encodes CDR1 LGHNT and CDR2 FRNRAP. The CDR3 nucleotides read TGTGCTAGTGGTTTGGTTTTCGGCGGGCGGGTAAGCTCCTACGAGCAGTACTTC. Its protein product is CASGLVFGGRVSSYEQYF.

CDR3 loop: CASSIKGHTEAFF. The CDR3 nucleotides read TGTGCCAGCAGCATTAAGGGACACACTGAAGCTTTCTTT. V is TRBV7-3 and J is TRBJ1-1, with D perhaps matching TRBD1 (5 bases). Germline CDR1 SGHTA, CDR2 FQGTGA. The CDR3 totals 13 residues. Trimming took 5 bases from V and 3 from J, leaving 10 bases between them.

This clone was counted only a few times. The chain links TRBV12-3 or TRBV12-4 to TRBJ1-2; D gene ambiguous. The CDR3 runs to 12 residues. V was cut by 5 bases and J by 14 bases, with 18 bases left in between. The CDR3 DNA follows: TGTGCCAGCAGTCTTTTGGCCGAAGGACCTACCTTC. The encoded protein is CASSLLAEGPTF.

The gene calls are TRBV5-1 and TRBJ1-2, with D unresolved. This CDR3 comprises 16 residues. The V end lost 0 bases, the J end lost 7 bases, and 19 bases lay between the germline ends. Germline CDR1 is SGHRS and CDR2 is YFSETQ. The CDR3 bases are TGCGCCAGCAGCTTGGCGGTCGGAACCTCTATGGGTGGCTACACCTTC. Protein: CASSLAVGTSMGGYTF. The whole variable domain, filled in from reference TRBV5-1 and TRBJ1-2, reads KAGVTQTPRYLIKTRGQQVTLSCSPISGHRSVSWYQQTPGQGLQFLFEYFSETQRNKGNFPGRFSGRQFSNSRSEMNVSTLELGDSALYLCASSLAVGTSMGGYTFGSGTRLTVV.

This CDR3 is CASSLAPLGGFSYEQYF. CDR3 in DNA: TGTGCCAGCAGCTTAGCACCTTTGGGGGGCTTCTCCTACGAGCAGTACTTC. The rearrangement uses TRBV7-8 and TRBJ2-7; either TRBD1 or TRBD2 may supply D (6 bases each). V was shortened by 0 bases and J by 0 bases, with 15 bases between the two germline ends. Germline V gene lookup returns CDR1 SGHVS and CDR2 FQNEAQ. This CDR3 region has 17 residues.

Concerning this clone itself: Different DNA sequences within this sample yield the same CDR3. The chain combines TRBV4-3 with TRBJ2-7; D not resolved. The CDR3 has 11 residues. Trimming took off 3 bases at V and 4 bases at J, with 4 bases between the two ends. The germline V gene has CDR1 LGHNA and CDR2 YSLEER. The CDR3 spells CASSHGYEQYF. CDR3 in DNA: TGCGCCAGCAGCCACGGATACGAGCAGTACTTC.

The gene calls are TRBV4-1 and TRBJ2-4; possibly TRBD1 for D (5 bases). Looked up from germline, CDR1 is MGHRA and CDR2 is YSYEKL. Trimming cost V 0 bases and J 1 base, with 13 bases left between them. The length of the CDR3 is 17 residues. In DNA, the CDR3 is TGCGCCAGCAGCCAAGATGACAGCCTAGTTGCCAAAAACATTCAGTACTTC. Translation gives CASSQDDSLVAKNIQYF.

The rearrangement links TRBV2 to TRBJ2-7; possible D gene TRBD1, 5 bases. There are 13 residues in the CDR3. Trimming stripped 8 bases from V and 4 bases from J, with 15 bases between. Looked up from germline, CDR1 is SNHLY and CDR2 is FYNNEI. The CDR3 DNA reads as TGTGCCAGCCACGACAGATTACCTTACGAGCAGTACTTC. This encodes CASHDRLPYEQYF.